This TCR beta chain is drawn from a study of cytomegalovirus exposure and HLA in healthy donors. Measured with immunoSEQ multiplex PCR; TCRdb has only the in-frame clones, and not every one. The sample yields about 150,000 clones, 85% to 95% seen once. On this clone: The antigen is unknown.

From germline, CDR1 is MNHEY and CDR2 SMNVEV (reference sequence). This CDR3 comprises 13 residues. The V gene lost 3 bases and the J gene lost 8 bases, with 11 bases spanning the gap. General study results and limits: Investigators reported approximately 150 TCR beta chains as tied to cytomegalovirus. Cytomegalovirus status was reportedly diagnosed by the classifier with high sensitivity and specificity.

The origin of this receptor is a man younger than 30 in good health and CMV-seropositive. V and J are TRBV27 and TRBJ1-5; no reliable D call. Sequenced sample: PBMCs. The CDR3 spells CASSFGSGEPQHF. The CDR3 coding sequence is TGTGCCAGCAGTTTTGGGAGTGGAGAGCCCCAGCATTTT.